This is a list of T cell receptor beta chains from one sample in a study of graft-versus-host responses after intestinal transplantation. These receptors lack a known antigen. Profiling relied on immunoSEQ multiplex PCR, and the TCRdb table lists in-frame clones only, not all of them. The sample yields about 100,000 clones, roughly nine tenths seen once. Material: unstimulated CD4+ T cells sorted from spleen or lymph node cells, obtained before intestinal transplant. All receptors derive from a human donor who received an intestinal transplant. CDR3s include the opening cysteine and the closing phenylalanine or tryptophan. D genes are given only for firm matches. The size field is filled for only some rows; it gives once, few, many or a size class.

D | size | J | V | CDR3 | DNA
- | - | TRBJ1-1 | TRBV9 | CASSGGLAVTEAFF | TGTGCCAGCAGCGGTGGTCTGGCGGTCACTGAAGCTTTCTTT
- | - | TRBJ1-5 | TRBV6-5 | CASSAQTGEQPQHF | TGTGCCAGCAGTGCCCAGACCGGGGAACAGCCCCAGCATTTT
- | - | TRBJ1-5 | TRBV5-6 | CASSGHQGQPQHF | TGTGCCAGCAGCGGACACCAGGGCCAGCCCCAGCATTTT
TRBD2 | few | TRBJ2-1 | TRBV5-4 | CASSMGLAGVYEQFF | TGTGCCAGCAGCATGGGACTAGCGGGAGTCTATGAGCAGTTCTTC
TRBD2 | - | TRBJ2-5 | TRBV5-4 | CASRLAGVETQYF | TGTGCCAGCAGACTAGCGGGGGTGGAGACCCAGTACTTC
TRBD2 | - | TRBJ2-3 | TRBV5-1 | CASSLWTSGRSDTQYF | TGCGCCAGCAGCTTATGGACTAGCGGGAGGTCAGATACGCAGTATTTT
TRBD1 | - | TRBJ2-3 | TRBV5-1 | CASSSLQGADTQYF | TGCGCCAGCAGCTCCCTGCAGGGGGCAGATACGCAGTATTTT
- | - | TRBJ2-5 | TRBV10-3 | CAIRQNQETQYF | TGTGCCATCAGACAGAACCAAGAGACCCAGTACTTC
- | - | TRBJ2-4 | TRBV27 | CASSYRAEGNIQYF | TGTGCCAGCAGTTACAGGGCAGAGGGGAACATTCAGTACTTC
- | - | TRBJ2-5 | TRBV30 | CAWGTGIGGETQYF | TGTGCCTGGGGGACGGGGATCGGGGGAGAGACCCAGTACTTC
- | - | TRBJ1-1 | TRBV29-1 | CSARRLLNTEAFF | TGCAGCGCCCGGAGGCTCCTGAACACTGAAGCTTTCTTT
- | - | TRBJ2-1 | TRBV4-2 | CASSQDPGHSYNEQFF | TGTGCCAGCAGCCAAGATCCAGGCCACTCCTACAATGAGCAGTTCTTC
- | - | TRBJ2-1 | TRBV18 | CASSPLVPSSYNEQFF | TGTGCCAGCTCACCTCTAGTACCGAGCTCCTACAATGAGCAGTTCTTC
TRBD2 | - | TRBJ2-1 | TRBV18 | CASSRGLENEQFF | TGTGCCAGCTCCAGGGGACTAGAGAATGAGCAGTTCTTC
- | - | TRBJ2-7 | TRBV30 | CAAMRAYEQYF | TGTGCGGCCATGCGGGCCTACGAGCAGTACTTC
- | - | TRBJ2-1 | TRBV9 | CASSVDFNEQFF | TGTGCCAGCAGCGTAGACTTCAATGAGCAGTTCTTC
- | - | TRBJ2-1 | TRBV7-6 | CASSSSPTMRTSNEQFF | TGTGCCAGCAGCTCTTCACCCACTATGAGGACCAGCAATGAGCAGTTCTTC
- | - | TRBJ2-7 | TRBV27 | CASSLAREAYEQYF | TGTGCCAGCAGTTTAGCCAGGGAGGCTTACGAGCAGTACTTC
- | - | TRBJ2-1 | TRBV4-1 | CASSQDYNEQFF | TGCGCCAGCAGCCAAGATTACAATGAGCAGTTCTTC
TRBD2 | - | TRBJ2-7 | TRBV15 | CATSRDSPGLAGGYEQYF | TGTGCCACCAGCAGGGATTCTCCGGGACTAGCGGGGGGTTACGAGCAGTACTTC
- | - | TRBJ2-7 | TRBV10-3 | CAISELERHSSYEQYF | TGTGCCATCAGTGAGTTGGAGAGACACAGCTCCTACGAGCAGTACTTC
TRBD2 | - | TRBJ2-3 | TRBV28 | CASRTNSGVSTDTQYF | TGTGCCAGCAGGACGAATAGCGGGGTCAGCACAGATACGCAGTATTTT
- | - | TRBJ2-1 | TRBV5-1 | CASSLELRDSYNEQFF | TGCGCCAGCAGCTTGGAGTTGAGGGATTCCTACAATGAGCAGTTCTTC
TRBD1 | - | TRBJ1-3 | TRBV28 | CASSQQGASGNTIYF | TGTGCCAGCAGTCAACAGGGGGCTAGTGGAAACACCATATATTTT
- | - | TRBJ1-6 | TRBV10-1 | CASSESGGFNSPLHF | TGCGCCAGCAGTGAGTCTGGGGGGTTTAATTCACCCCTCCACTTT
TRBD1 | few | TRBJ1-2 | TRBV5-1 | CASSLDRGVYGYTF | TGCGCCAGCAGCTTGGACAGGGGGGTCTATGGCTACACCTTC
- | - | TRBJ1-2 | TRBV19 | CASSTPGDGYTF | TGTGCCAGTAGCACCCCAGGGGATGGCTACACCTTC
- | - | TRBJ1-6 | TRBV7-9 | CASSETGFAYSSPLHF | TGTGCCAGCAGCGAAACAGGGTTTGCGTACAGTTCACCCCTCCACTTT
- | - | TRBJ2-2 | TRBV5-1 | CASSLEGLNGELFF | TGCGCCAGCAGCCTCGAGGGGCTGAACGGGGAGCTGTTTTTT
- | once | TRBJ2-3 | TRBV10-2 | CASTEPSTDTQYF | TGCGCCAGCACGGAGCCTAGCACAGATACGCAGTATTTT
TRBD2 | - | TRBJ2-7 | TRBV2 | CASLRGLARGEQYF | TGTGCCAGCCTTAGGGGACTAGCGAGGGGGGAGCAGTACTTC
- | - | TRBJ2-7 | TRBV30 | CAWSGRQTYYEQYF | TGTGCCTGGAGTGGACGACAGACATACTACGAGCAGTACTTC
- | - | TRBJ1-1 | TRBV5-1 | CASSLQQGTEAFF | TGCGCCAGCAGCTTGCAACAGGGCACTGAAGCTTTCTTT
- | - | TRBJ1-2 | TRBV5-4 | CASSYILQGLGGYTF | TGTGCCAGCAGCTATATACTTCAGGGATTGGGTGGCTACACCTTC
- | - | TRBJ2-3 | TRBV5-1 | CASSLAGRGQGTDTQYF | TGCGCCAGCAGCTTGGCCGGGCGGGGGCAGGGCACAGATACGCAGTATTTT
- | few | TRBJ2-7 | TRBV19 | CASKREGARNEQYF | TGTGCCAGTAAAAGGGAGGGGGCGAGGAACGAGCAGTACTTC